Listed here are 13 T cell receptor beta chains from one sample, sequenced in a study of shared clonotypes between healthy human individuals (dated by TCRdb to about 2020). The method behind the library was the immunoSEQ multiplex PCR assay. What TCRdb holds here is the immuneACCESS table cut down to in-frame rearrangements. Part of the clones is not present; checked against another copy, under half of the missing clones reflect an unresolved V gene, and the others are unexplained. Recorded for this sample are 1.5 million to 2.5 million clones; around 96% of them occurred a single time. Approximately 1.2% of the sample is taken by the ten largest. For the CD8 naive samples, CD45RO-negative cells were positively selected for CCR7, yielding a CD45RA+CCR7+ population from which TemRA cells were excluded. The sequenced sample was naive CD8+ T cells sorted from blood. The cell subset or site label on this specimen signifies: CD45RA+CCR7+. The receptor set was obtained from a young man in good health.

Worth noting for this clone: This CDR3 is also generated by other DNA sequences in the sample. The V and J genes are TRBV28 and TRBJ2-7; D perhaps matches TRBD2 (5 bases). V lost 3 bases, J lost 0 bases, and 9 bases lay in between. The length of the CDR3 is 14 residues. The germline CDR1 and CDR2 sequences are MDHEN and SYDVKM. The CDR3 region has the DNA TGTGCCAGCAGTTTGGACTCAAGCTCCTACGAGCAGTACTTC. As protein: CASSLDSSSYEQYF.

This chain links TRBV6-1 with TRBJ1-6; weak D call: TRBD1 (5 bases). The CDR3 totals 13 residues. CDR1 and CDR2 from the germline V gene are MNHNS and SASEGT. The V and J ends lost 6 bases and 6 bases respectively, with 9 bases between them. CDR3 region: CASSGQGNSPLHF. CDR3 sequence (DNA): TGTGCCAGCAGCGGGCAGGGTAATTCACCCCTCCACTTT.

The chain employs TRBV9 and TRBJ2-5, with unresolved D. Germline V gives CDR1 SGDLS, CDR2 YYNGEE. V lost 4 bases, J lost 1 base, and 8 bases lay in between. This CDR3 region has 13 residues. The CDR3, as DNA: TGTGCCAGCAGCCCCGAAATCCAAGAGACCCAGTACTTC. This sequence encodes CASSPEIQETQYF.

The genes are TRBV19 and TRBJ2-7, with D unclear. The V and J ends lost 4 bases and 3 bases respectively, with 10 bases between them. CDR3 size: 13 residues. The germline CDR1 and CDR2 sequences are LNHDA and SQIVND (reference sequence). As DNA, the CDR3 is TGTGCCAGTAGTACAAATACAGACTACGAGCAGTACTTC. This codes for CASSTNTDYEQYF.

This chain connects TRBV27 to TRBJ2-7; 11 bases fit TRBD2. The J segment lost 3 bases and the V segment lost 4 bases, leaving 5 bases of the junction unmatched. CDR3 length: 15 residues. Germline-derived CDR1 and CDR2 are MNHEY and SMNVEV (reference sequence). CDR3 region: CASSSPSGRFYEQYF. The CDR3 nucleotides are TGTGCCAGCAGTTCGCCTAGCGGGAGGTTCTACGAGCAGTACTTC.

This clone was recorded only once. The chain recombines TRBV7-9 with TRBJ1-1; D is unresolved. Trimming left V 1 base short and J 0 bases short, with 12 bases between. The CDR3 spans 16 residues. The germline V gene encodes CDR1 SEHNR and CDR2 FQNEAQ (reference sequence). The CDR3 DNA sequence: TGTGCCAGCAGCTTAGAAGGGATTCCGATGAACACTGAAGCTTTCTTT. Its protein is CASSLEGIPMNTEAFF.

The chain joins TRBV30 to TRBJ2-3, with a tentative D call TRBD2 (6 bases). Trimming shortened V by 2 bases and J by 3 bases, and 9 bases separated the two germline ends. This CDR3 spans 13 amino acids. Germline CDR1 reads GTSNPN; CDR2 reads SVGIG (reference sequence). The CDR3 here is CAWSTGVTDTQYF. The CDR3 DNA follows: TGTGCCTGGAGTACGGGAGTGACAGATACGCAGTATTTT.

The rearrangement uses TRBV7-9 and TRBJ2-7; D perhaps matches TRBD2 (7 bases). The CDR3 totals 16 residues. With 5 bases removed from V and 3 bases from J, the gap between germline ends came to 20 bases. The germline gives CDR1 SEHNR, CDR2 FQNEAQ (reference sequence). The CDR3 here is CASSPSLRGPNYEQYF. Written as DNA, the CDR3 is TGTGCCAGCAGCCCATCTCTGCGGGGGCCAAACTACGAGCAGTACTTC. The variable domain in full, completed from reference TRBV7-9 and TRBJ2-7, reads DTGVSQNPRHKITKRGQNVTFRCDPISEHNRLYWYRQTLGQGPEFLTYFQNEAQLEKSRLLSDRFSAERPKGSFSTLEIQRTEQGDSAMYLCASSPSLRGPNYEQYFGPGTRLTVT.

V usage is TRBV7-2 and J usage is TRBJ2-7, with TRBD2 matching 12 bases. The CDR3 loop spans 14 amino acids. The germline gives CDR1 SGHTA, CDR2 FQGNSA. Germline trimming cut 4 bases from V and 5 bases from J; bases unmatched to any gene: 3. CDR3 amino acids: CASSSWTSGDEQYF. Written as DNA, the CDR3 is TGTGCCAGCAGCTCTTGGACTAGCGGGGACGAGCAGTACTTC. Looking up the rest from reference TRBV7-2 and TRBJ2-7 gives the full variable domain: GAGVSQSPSNKVTEKGKDVELRCDPISGHTALYWYRQSLGQGLEFLIYFQGNSAPDKSGLPSDRFSAERTGGSVSTLTIQRTQQEDSAVYLCASSSWTSGDEQYFGPGTRLTVT.

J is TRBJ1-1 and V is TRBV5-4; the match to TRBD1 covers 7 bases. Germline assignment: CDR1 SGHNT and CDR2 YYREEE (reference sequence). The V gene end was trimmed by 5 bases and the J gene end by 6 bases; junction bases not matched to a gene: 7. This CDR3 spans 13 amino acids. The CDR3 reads CASRYRGGPEAFF. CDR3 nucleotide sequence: TGTGCCAGCAGATACAGGGGCGGTCCTGAAGCTTTCTTT.

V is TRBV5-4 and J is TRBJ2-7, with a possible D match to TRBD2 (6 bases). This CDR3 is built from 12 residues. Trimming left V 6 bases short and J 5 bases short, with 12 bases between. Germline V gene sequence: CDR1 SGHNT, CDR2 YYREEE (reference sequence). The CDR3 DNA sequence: TGTGCCAGCAACGATGGGAGGAACGAGCAGTACTTC. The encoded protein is CASNDGRNEQYF.

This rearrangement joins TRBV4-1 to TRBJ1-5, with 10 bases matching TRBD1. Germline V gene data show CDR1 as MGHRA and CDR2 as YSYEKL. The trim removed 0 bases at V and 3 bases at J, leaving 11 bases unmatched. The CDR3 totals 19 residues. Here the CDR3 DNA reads TGCGCCAGCAGCCAAGACCCCGACAGGGGGCTTACCTACAATCAGCCCCAGCATTTT. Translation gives CASSQDPDRGLTYNQPQHF.

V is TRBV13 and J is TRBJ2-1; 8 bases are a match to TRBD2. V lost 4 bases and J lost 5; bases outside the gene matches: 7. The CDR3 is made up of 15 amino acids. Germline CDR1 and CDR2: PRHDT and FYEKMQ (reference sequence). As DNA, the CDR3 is TGTGCCAGCAGCTCCACCAGCGGGGGAGACAATGAGCAGTTCTTC. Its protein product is CASSSTSGGDNEQFF.